This TCR beta chain was sequenced for a study of blood T cell repertoires in COVID-19. The CDR3 has 16 residues. Germline values: CDR1 SGHRS, CDR2 YFSETQ. Trimming stripped 0 bases from V and 0 bases from J, with 10 bases between. Produced via immunoSEQ multiplex PCR; TCRdb's table is partial and in-frame only. The table shows 140,000 to 150,000 clones, with about three quarters occurring only once. J is TRBJ2-1 and V is TRBV5-1, with D uncertain. This TCR was sampled from an older woman with acute or convalescent COVID-19. The material sequenced was peripheral blood. DNA for the CDR3: TGCGCCAGCAGCTTGGGTCTCGCCAGCTCCTACAATGAGCAGTTCTTC. Translation: CASSLGLASSYNEQFF.